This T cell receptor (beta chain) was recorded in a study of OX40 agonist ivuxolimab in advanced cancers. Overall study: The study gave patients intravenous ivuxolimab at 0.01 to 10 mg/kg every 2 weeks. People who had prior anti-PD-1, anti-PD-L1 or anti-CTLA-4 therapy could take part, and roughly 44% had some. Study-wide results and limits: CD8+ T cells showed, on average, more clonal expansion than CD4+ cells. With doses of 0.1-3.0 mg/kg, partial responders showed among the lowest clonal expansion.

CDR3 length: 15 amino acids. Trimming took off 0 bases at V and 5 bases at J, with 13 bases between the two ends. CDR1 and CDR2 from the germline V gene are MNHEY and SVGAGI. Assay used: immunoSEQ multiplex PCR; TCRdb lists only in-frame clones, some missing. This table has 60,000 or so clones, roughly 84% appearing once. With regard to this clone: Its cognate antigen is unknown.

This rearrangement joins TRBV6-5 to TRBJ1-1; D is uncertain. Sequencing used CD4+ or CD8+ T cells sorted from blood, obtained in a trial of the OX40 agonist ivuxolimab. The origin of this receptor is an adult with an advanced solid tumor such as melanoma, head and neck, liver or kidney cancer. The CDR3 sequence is CASSYSMRVNTEAFF. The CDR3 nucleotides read TGTGCCAGCAGTTACTCGATGCGGGTTAATACTGAAGCTTTCTTT.